The rows below give T cell receptor beta chains drawn from one sample of a study of CD8 T cells in Susac syndrome. TCRdb processed the immunoSEQ multiplex PCR reads anew with MiXCR; each CDR3 protein has one entry. This table has 180,000 or so distinct CDR3 sequences, roughly 94% appearing once. Sequencing was carried out using CD4+ T cells from PBMCs. These receptors all stem from a human donor with Susac syndrome. CDR3s include the opening cysteine and the closing phenylalanine or tryptophan. Fields, in order: clone size, J gene, D gene, V gene, CDR3 protein, CDR3 DNA. The D gene is left open where the match is weak. Rows give clone size only sometimes, using once, few, many, or a class for an expanded clone.

clone size: few
J gene: TRBJ1-1
D gene: -
V gene: TRBV12-3/TRBV12-4
CDR3 protein: CASSLSAGNTEAFF
CDR3 DNA: TGTGCCAGCAGTTTAAGCGCAGGGAACACTGAAGCTTTCTTT

clone size: -
J gene: TRBJ1-5
D gene: -
V gene: TRBV28
CDR3 protein: CASSLLGVRDNQPQHF
CDR3 DNA: TGTGCCAGCAGTTTATTGGGGGTTAGGGACAATCAGCCCCAGCATTTT

clone size: -
J gene: TRBJ2-1
D gene: -
V gene: TRBV7-6
CDR3 protein: CASSPFSLVEGEQFF
CDR3 DNA: TGTGCCAGCAGCCCATTTTCCTTAGTGGAGGGAGAGCAGTTCTTC

clone size: -
J gene: TRBJ2-1
D gene: -
V gene: TRBV13
CDR3 protein: CASSILRVGYNEQFF
CDR3 DNA: TGTGCCAGCAGCATCTTGAGGGTCGGATACAATGAGCAGTTCTTC

clone size: once
J gene: TRBJ2-1
D gene: -
V gene: TRBV20-1
CDR3 protein: CSARQDHNEQFF
CDR3 DNA: TGCAGTGCTAGACAGGACCACAATGAGCAGTTCTTC

clone size: -
J gene: TRBJ1-2
D gene: -
V gene: TRBV7-8
CDR3 protein: CASSLAWEQVTF
CDR3 DNA: TGTGCCAGCAGCTTAGCGTGGGAACAAGTAACCTTC

clone size: -
J gene: TRBJ2-7
D gene: TRBD1
V gene: TRBV12-3/TRBV12-4
CDR3 protein: CASSSQTGFYEQYF
CDR3 DNA: TGTGCCAGCAGCAGCCAGACAGGGTTCTACGAGCAGTACTTC

clone size: once
J gene: TRBJ2-2
D gene: -
V gene: TRBV5-1
CDR3 protein: CASSWVNTRMTGELFF
CDR3 DNA: TGCGCCAGCAGCTGGGTCAACACCAGAATGACCGGGGAGCTGTTTTTT

clone size: -
J gene: TRBJ1-5
D gene: TRBD1
V gene: TRBV19
CDR3 protein: CASSTHLTGVSNQPQHF
CDR3 DNA: TGTGCCAGTAGTACCCACCTGACAGGGGTTAGCAATCAGCCCCAGCATTTT

clone size: -
J gene: TRBJ2-5
D gene: -
V gene: TRBV2
CDR3 protein: CASSTGTQETQYF
CDR3 DNA: TGTGCCAGCAGTACCGGGACCCAAGAGACCCAGTACTTC

clone size: -
J gene: TRBJ2-3
D gene: TRBD2
V gene: TRBV3-1
CDR3 protein: CASSQRRIRTSGTTDTQYF
CDR3 DNA: TGTGCCAGCAGCCAACGCAGAATCCGGACTAGCGGGACCACAGATACGCAGTATTTT

clone size: -
J gene: TRBJ1-1
D gene: -
V gene: TRBV29-1
CDR3 protein: CSVSNRANTEAFF
CDR3 DNA: TGCAGCGTTAGTAACAGGGCGAACACTGAAGCTTTCTTT

clone size: -
J gene: TRBJ1-1
D gene: TRBD1
V gene: TRBV30
CDR3 protein: CAWSFTTGGGTEAFF
CDR3 DNA: TGTGCCTGGAGTTTCACTACAGGGGGGGGCACTGAAGCTTTCTTT

clone size: -
J gene: TRBJ1-2
D gene: -
V gene: TRBV4-1
CDR3 protein: CASSQVGSRSYGYTF
CDR3 DNA: TGCGCCAGCAGCCAAGTAGGGTCCAGGAGCTATGGCTACACCTTC

clone size: -
J gene: TRBJ2-2
D gene: -
V gene: TRBV7-9
CDR3 protein: CASSLSSHGELFF
CDR3 DNA: TGTGCCAGCAGCTTAAGTTCCCACGGGGAGCTGTTTTTT

clone size: -
J gene: TRBJ1-4
D gene: TRBD1
V gene: TRBV14
CDR3 protein: CASSRLTGSEKLFF
CDR3 DNA: TGTGCCAGCAGCCGGTTGACAGGGTCTGAAAAACTGTTTTTT

clone size: -
J gene: TRBJ1-6
D gene: -
V gene: TRBV20-1
CDR3 protein: CSARDQRPSYNSPLHF
CDR3 DNA: TGCAGTGCTAGAGATCAAAGACCTTCCTATAATTCACCCCTCCACTTT

clone size: -
J gene: TRBJ2-5
D gene: -
V gene: TRBV29-1
CDR3 protein: CSVDGYQETQYF
CDR3 DNA: TGCAGCGTTGACGGGTACCAAGAGACCCAGTACTTC

clone size: -
J gene: TRBJ2-3
D gene: -
V gene: TRBV28
CDR3 protein: CASRAAGPDTQYF
CDR3 DNA: TGTGCCAGCAGGGCCGCGGGTCCCGATACGCAGTATTTT

clone size: -
J gene: TRBJ1-1
D gene: -
V gene: TRBV14
CDR3 protein: CASSLTGSMNTEAFF
CDR3 DNA: TGTGCCAGCAGCCTAACAGGGAGCATGAACACTGAAGCTTTCTTT

clone size: -
J gene: TRBJ2-3
D gene: -
V gene: TRBV19
CDR3 protein: CASRDKNTDTQYF
CDR3 DNA: TGTGCCAGTAGGGACAAAAACACAGATACGCAGTATTTT

clone size: -
J gene: TRBJ1-5
D gene: -
V gene: TRBV12-3/TRBV12-4
CDR3 protein: CASSLSHQPQHF
CDR3 DNA: TGTGCCAGCAGTTTATCGCATCAGCCCCAGCATTTT

clone size: -
J gene: TRBJ2-5
D gene: -
V gene: TRBV19
CDR3 protein: CASSASGLQETQYF
CDR3 DNA: TGTGCCAGTAGTGCTTCAGGGCTCCAAGAGACCCAGTACTTC

clone size: -
J gene: TRBJ2-2
D gene: -
V gene: TRBV29-1
CDR3 protein: CSVEEWTGELFF
CDR3 DNA: TGCAGCGTTGAAGAATGGACCGGGGAGCTGTTTTTT

clone size: -
J gene: TRBJ2-3
D gene: -
V gene: TRBV18
CDR3 protein: CASSPSQGSTDTQYF
CDR3 DNA: TGTGCCAGCTCACCTTCACAGGGTAGCACAGATACGCAGTATTTT

clone size: -
J gene: TRBJ2-5
D gene: -
V gene: TRBV5-1
CDR3 protein: CASSFSAGRETQYF
CDR3 DNA: TGCGCCAGCAGCTTCTCAGCCGGTAGGGAGACCCAGTACTTC

clone size: -
J gene: TRBJ1-2
D gene: -
V gene: TRBV7-2
CDR3 protein: CASSLAGRYYGYTF
CDR3 DNA: TGTGCCAGCAGCCTCGCTGGACGGTACTATGGCTACACCTTC

clone size: -
J gene: TRBJ2-1
D gene: -
V gene: TRBV20-1
CDR3 protein: CSARDSLPSAGAFF
CDR3 DNA: TGCAGTGCTAGAGATTCCCTCCCTAGCGCTGGAGCCTTCTTC

clone size: -
J gene: TRBJ2-2
D gene: TRBD2
V gene: TRBV20-1
CDR3 protein: CSARTSGNTGELFF
CDR3 DNA: TGCAGTGCCCGGACTAGCGGGAACACCGGGGAGCTGTTTTTT

clone size: once
J gene: TRBJ2-4
D gene: -
V gene: TRBV11-2
CDR3 protein: CASSLVVLSGIQYF
CDR3 DNA: TGTGCCAGCAGCTTAGTTGTCTTGAGCGGCATTCAGTACTTC

clone size: -
J gene: TRBJ2-5
D gene: -
V gene: TRBV3-1
CDR3 protein: CASHGGWETQYF
CDR3 DNA: TGTGCCAGCCATGGAGGTTGGGAGACCCAGTACTTC

clone size: -
J gene: TRBJ2-1
D gene: -
V gene: TRBV5-1
CDR3 protein: CASSVGADNEQFF
CDR3 DNA: TGCGCCAGCAGCGTGGGAGCGGACAATGAGCAGTTCTTC

clone size: few
J gene: TRBJ1-1
D gene: -
V gene: TRBV9
CDR3 protein: CASSVDRDTEAFF
CDR3 DNA: TGTGCCAGCAGCGTAGATCGGGATACTGAAGCTTTCTTT

clone size: -
J gene: TRBJ2-1
D gene: -
V gene: TRBV7-2
CDR3 protein: CASSSRSGGSHEQFF
CDR3 DNA: TGTGCCAGCAGCTCCCGGAGTGGCGGCTCCCATGAGCAGTTCTTC

clone size: -
J gene: TRBJ1-1
D gene: -
V gene: TRBV6-2/TRBV6-3
CDR3 protein: CASSYDSVEIEAFF
CDR3 DNA: TGTGCCAGCAGTTACGACAGTGTAGAGATTGAAGCTTTCTTT

clone size: -
J gene: TRBJ2-6
D gene: -
V gene: TRBV29-1
CDR3 protein: CSVEEGRQYGSGANVLTF
CDR3 DNA: TGCAGCGTTGAAGAGGGGCGGCAATATGGCTCTGGGGCCAACGTCCTGACTTTC

clone size: -
J gene: TRBJ1-5
D gene: -
V gene: TRBV20-1
CDR3 protein: CSAIMLRQRVNQPQHF
CDR3 DNA: TGCAGTGCTATTATGCTTAGACAGCGGGTCAATCAGCCCCAGCATTTT

clone size: -
J gene: TRBJ2-3
D gene: TRBD1
V gene: TRBV12-3/TRBV12-4
CDR3 protein: CASSTGQGEGTDTQYF
CDR3 DNA: TGTGCCAGCAGTACCGGACAGGGGGAGGGCACAGATACGCAGTATTTT

clone size: -
J gene: TRBJ1-1
D gene: -
V gene: TRBV23-1
CDR3 protein: CASSPRSGDGDTEAFF
CDR3 DNA: TGCGCCAGCAGTCCCCGGTCCGGGGATGGGGACACTGAAGCTTTCTTT

clone size: -
J gene: TRBJ2-1
D gene: TRBD1
V gene: TRBV24-1
CDR3 protein: CATSDLQGDNNEQFF
CDR3 DNA: TGTGCCACCAGTGATTTGCAGGGGGACAACAATGAGCAGTTCTTC

clone size: -
J gene: TRBJ1-4
D gene: -
V gene: TRBV5-4
CDR3 protein: CASSLDMEKLFF
CDR3 DNA: TGTGCCAGCAGCTTGGACATGGAAAAACTGTTTTTT